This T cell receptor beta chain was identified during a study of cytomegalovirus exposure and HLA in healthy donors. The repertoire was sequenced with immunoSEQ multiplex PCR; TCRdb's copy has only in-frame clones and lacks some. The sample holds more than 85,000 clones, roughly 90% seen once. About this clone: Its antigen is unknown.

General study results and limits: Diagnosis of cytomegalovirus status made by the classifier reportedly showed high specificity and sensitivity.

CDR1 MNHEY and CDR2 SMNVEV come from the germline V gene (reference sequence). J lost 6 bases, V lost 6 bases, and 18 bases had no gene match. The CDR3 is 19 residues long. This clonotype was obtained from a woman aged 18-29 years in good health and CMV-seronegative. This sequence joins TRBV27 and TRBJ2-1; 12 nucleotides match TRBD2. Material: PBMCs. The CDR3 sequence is CASSYEMGGGLAGINEQFF. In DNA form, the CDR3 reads TGTGCCAGCAGCTATGAGATGGGGGGAGGACTAGCGGGGATCAATGAGCAGTTCTTC.